Listed below are T cell receptor beta chains from one sample, sequenced in a study of shared clonotypes between healthy human individuals. Data came from immunoSEQ multiplex PCR; TCRdb stores just in-frame clones and leaves some out. Of millions of clones in the sample, 85% to 95% were seen once. The sample consisted of naive CD4+ T cells from PBMCs. The receptors were gathered from a young man in good health. Some clones in this sample may be carry-over from other donors' samples. Each CDR3 is given with its conserved first and last residue. A D gene is named only where the DNA matches it firmly. Clone size is given for some rows only: seen once, a few or many times, or a class if the clone is expanded.

j_call clone_size d_call v_call cdr3_nt cdr3_aa
TRBJ1-1 . . TRBV19 TGTGCCAGTAAAAGGGTCCAGAACACTGAAGCTTTCTTT CASKRVQNTEAFF
TRBJ2-3 . . TRBV7-9 TGTGCCAGCAGCTCCATCAGCGCTAGCACAGATACGCAGTATTTT CASSSISASTDTQYF
TRBJ2-1 . TRBD2 TRBV9 TGTGCCAGCAGCGTAGAGTCGACTAGCGGCTCCTACAATGAGCAGTTCTTC CASSVESTSGSYNEQFF
TRBJ2-1 . . TRBV9 TGTGCCAGCAGCGTACAGACTAACAATGAGCAGTTCTTC CASSVQTNNEQFF
TRBJ1-4 . . TRBV4-1 TGCGCCAGCAGCCGAGGACAGAATACTAATGAAAAACTGTTTTTT CASSRGQNTNEKLFF
TRBJ2-7 . . TRBV28 TGTGCCAGCGGGCTAGCGAATTCCTACGAGCAGTACTTC CASGLANSYEQYF
TRBJ1-5 . . TRBV7-9 TGTGCCAGCAGCTTGTCTGCTGGGCAGCCCCAGCATTTT CASSLSAGQPQHF
TRBJ2-6 . . TRBV7-3 TGTGCCAGCAGCTTAAGGCCAGCGGGCGGATCTGGGGCCAACGTCCTGACTTTC CASSLRPAGGSGANVLTF
TRBJ1-4 . . TRBV5-4 TGTGCCAGCAGCTCGCCTGGAGTCGGCAATGAAAAACTGTTTTTT CASSSPGVGNEKLFF
TRBJ1-5 once TRBD1 TRBV6-6 TGTGCCAGCAGCTCCTCGAATCTACAGGGGGCCCAGCCCCAGCATTTT CASSSSNLQGAQPQHF
TRBJ2-7 . . TRBV15 TGTGCCACCAGCAGCGGGGCTTACAGCTCCTACGAGCAGTACTTC CATSSGAYSSYEQYF
TRBJ1-4 . . TRBV5-1 TGCGCCAGCAGCTTTGCCGGGACGGTTAATGAAAAACTGTTTTTT CASSFAGTVNEKLFF
TRBJ2-1 . . TRBV7-9 TGTGCCAGCAGCACCTCGGGGGCGGGAAAGAGGAATGAGCAGTTCTTC CASSTSGAGKRNEQFF
TRBJ2-5 once . TRBV18 TGTGCCAGCTCATCCCGACAAGAGACCCAGTACTTC CASSSRQETQYF
TRBJ2-1 . . TRBV2 TGTGCCAGCAAGTTTAGTGAGCTATACAATGAGCAGTTCTTC CASKFSELYNEQFF
TRBJ2-4 . . TRBV19 TGTGCCAGTAGTGCCTCCGGAAACATTCAGTACTTC CASSASGNIQYF
TRBJ2-7 . TRBD1 TRBV7-9 TGTGCCAGCAGCCGGTGGACAGGAGGCGCCGAGCAGTACTTC CASSRWTGGAEQYF
TRBJ2-1 . TRBD2 TRBV5-1 TGCGCCAGCAGCATGATCATAGCGGGAGTCGGTAATGAGCAGTTCTTC CASSMIIAGVGNEQFF
TRBJ1-2 . . TRBV2 TGTGCCAGCACCCCTACCAGGGGCTCTGGCTACACCTTC CASTPTRGSGYTF
TRBJ2-5 . . TRBV7-2 TGTGCCAGCAGCCACAAGGGTAGATTTGAGACCCAGTACTTC CASSHKGRFETQYF
TRBJ1-2 . . TRBV28 TGTGCCAGCAGTCGGGACACTCCGACTTTTTATGGCTACACCTTC CASSRDTPTFYGYTF
TRBJ1-1 . TRBD1 TRBV29-1 TGCAGCGTTACGGGACAGATGAACACTGAAGCTTTCTTT CSVTGQMNTEAFF
TRBJ1-2 . . TRBV5-6 TGTGCCAGCAGCTTGATACAGAACTATGGCTACACCTTC CASSLIQNYGYTF
TRBJ1-2 few TRBD1 TRBV5-1 TGCGCCAGCAGCTTGTTGTGGGACAGCCGTGGCTACACCTTC CASSLLWDSRGYTF
TRBJ2-2 . . TRBV4-1 TGCGCCAGCAGCCGCGGCTGGGCCGGGGAGCTGTTTTTT CASSRGWAGELFF
TRBJ1-4 . TRBD1 TRBV2 TGTGCCAGCAGTGATCGGGGACAGGGAGGGGAAAAACTGTTTTTT CASSDRGQGGEKLFF
TRBJ1-2 few . TRBV9 TGTGCCAGCACGGATCAGAACTATGGCTACACCTTC CASTDQNYGYTF
TRBJ2-7 . TRBD1 TRBV19 TGTGCCAGTAGTGCCCCGTACCCCCAGGGGGATTTTTTGGGCGAGCAGTACTTC CASSAPYPQGDFLGEQYF
TRBJ2-1 . . TRBV7-8 TGTGCCAGCAGCTTAATAGGCAATGAGCAGTTCTTC CASSLIGNEQFF
TRBJ2-7 . . TRBV18 TGTGCCAGCTCACCGCCCGACAGCTACGAGCAGTACTTC CASSPPDSYEQYF
TRBJ2-1 . . TRBV9 TGTGCCAGCAGCGCGGAGGGCGACTGGGTGAATGAGCAGTTCTTC CASSAEGDWVNEQFF
TRBJ1-3 . . TRBV7-2 TGTGCCAGCAGCTTATGGACAACTGGAAACACCATATATTTT CASSLWTTGNTIYF
TRBJ2-1 . TRBD2 TRBV28 TGTGCCAGCAGTCTCCGACTAGCGGGAGAATCTGAGCAGTTCTTC CASSLRLAGESEQFF
TRBJ2-7 . TRBD2 TRBV5-1 TGCGCCAGCAGCCCAGAGCTAGCGGCCACCTACGAGCAGTACTTC CASSPELAATYEQYF
TRBJ2-5 . TRBD1 TRBV7-2 TGTGCCAGCAGCCGCTACCTTCAGGGGGTCGATGAGACCCAGTACTTC CASSRYLQGVDETQYF
TRBJ2-7 . . TRBV5-6 TGTGCCAGCAGCTTGGGAGGGGCGCCGGGGGAGCAGTACTTC CASSLGGAPGEQYF
TRBJ1-2 . . TRBV6-1 TGTGCCGCGACCATATGGCCCGGTGGCTACACCTTC CAATIWPGGYTF
TRBJ1-5 few TRBD1 TRBV5-1 TGCGCCAGCAGCTTGGGGGACAGTTTTAATCAGCCCCAGCATTTT CASSLGDSFNQPQHF
TRBJ2-7 . TRBD1 TRBV7-8 TGTGCCAGCAGCTTAGCCGGGACAGGGAGATACGAGCAGTACTTC CASSLAGTGRYEQYF
TRBJ2-3 . . TRBV10-3 TGTGCCGCCGGAGTGGGAGGCACAGATACGCAGTATTTT CAAGVGGTDTQYF
TRBJ2-7 . . TRBV7-3 TGTGCCAGCAGCCTAAGGGGGGGTGATCCCTACGAGCAGTACTTC CASSLRGGDPYEQYF